The 21 T cell receptor beta chains below come from one sample, sequenced in a study of identifying expanded T cells in peripheral blood. Using immunoSEQ multiplex PCR, the repertoire was profiled, and TCRdb retains in-frame clones only, with some absent. The sample records around 100,000 clones, about 91% being singletons. Sequencing was done on a sample of blood. These receptors were collected from a person aged 18-70 years in good health.

The CDR3 nucleotides read TGTGCCAGCAGCGGCGACAGGGTTGGGGGAGGTGGAAACACCATATATTTT. Protein: CASSGDRVGGGGNTIYF. The chain has TRBV7-9 and TRBJ1-3, with 7 bases that match TRBD1. Germline V CDR1 and CDR2: SEHNR, FQNEAQ (reference sequence). The CDR3 consists of 17 residues. The trim removed 5 bases at V and 3 bases at J, leaving 13 bases unmatched.

This chain links TRBV30 with TRBJ2-1; D possibly corresponds to TRBD2 (6 bases). The CDR3 has 15 amino acids. V lost 3 bases and J lost 7, with 19 bases in between. Germline V gene data show CDR1 as GTSNPN and CDR2 as SVGIG (reference sequence). The CDR3 here is CAWSTNGRGVNEQFF. The CDR3 DNA reads as TGTGCCTGGAGCACAAACGGGCGGGGTGTAAATGAGCAGTTCTTC.

This sequence joins TRBV10-1 and TRBJ2-1, with D hard to call. The CDR3 is 13 residues long. Deletions cut 6 bases from V and 8 bases from J, with 14 bases between. Per germline, CDR1 WNHNN and CDR2 SYGVQD (reference sequence). The CDR3 DNA follows: TGCGCCAGCAGCCCGACCCTTATTGATGAGCAGTTCTTC. As protein: CASSPTLIDEQFF.

The chain combines TRBV7-2 with TRBJ2-7; D may be TRBD1 (6 bases). The germline V and J ends were trimmed by 5 bases and 6 bases, with 17 bases remaining between them. The CDR3 has 14 residues. CDR1 is SGHTA, CDR2 FQGNSA, per germline. CDR3 in DNA: TGTGCCAGCAGCCCTGACAGGTTGATCGGCGAGCAGTACTTC. Protein: CASSPDRLIGEQYF.

The V call is TRBV7-2, the J call TRBJ2-2; the D is unclear. V was pared by 1 base and J by 1 base, with 4 bases between. Per germline, CDR1 SGHTA and CDR2 FQGNSA. This CDR3 comprises 14 residues. The CDR3 protein is CASSLDGNTGELFF. The CDR3 DNA follows: TGTGCCAGCAGCTTAGACGGGAACACCGGGGAGCTGTTTTTT.

The chain combines TRBV28 with TRBJ2-7; D is perhaps TRBD1 (7 bases). Trimming took off 5 bases at V and 3 bases at J, with 23 bases between the two ends. The V gene's germline CDR1 is MDHEN and CDR2 SYDVKM. This CDR3 comprises 17 residues. In DNA, the CDR3 is TGTGCCAGCAGTACTCATTATAGTTCCAGGGGGGACTACGAGCAGTACTTC. It translates to CASSTHYSSRGDYEQYF.

This chain links TRBV4-3 with TRBJ2-3; 13 bases align to TRBD2. V shed 5 bases and J 0 bases; nucleotides not matched to a gene: 5. This CDR3 spans 17 amino acids. From germline, CDR1 is LGHNA and CDR2 YSLEER. The CDR3, as DNA: TGCGCCAGCAGCGCATGGGGACTAGCGGGGAGCACAGATACGCAGTATTTT. The encoded protein is CASSAWGLAGSTDTQYF.

The chain carries TRBV5-6 and TRBJ2-7, with D hard to call. Trimming took 4 bases from V and 0 from J, leaving 14 bases between them. The germline V gene encodes CDR1 SGHDT and CDR2 YYEEEE. The CDR3 consists of 15 residues. CDR3 protein: CASSRLSRVSYEQYF. CDR3 nucleotide sequence: TGTGCCAGCAGCCGATTAAGTAGGGTCTCCTACGAGCAGTACTTC.

The rearrangement links TRBV5-6 to TRBJ1-6; no reliable D call. Germline assignment: CDR1 SGHDT and CDR2 YYEEEE. This CDR3 has 15 residues. V lost 2 bases, J lost 6 bases, and 12 bases lay in between. The DNA for the CDR3 is TGTGCCAGCAGCTTCCGGGCAGGAATTAATTCACCCCTCCACTTT. It encodes CASSFRAGINSPLHF.

V gene TRBV28 combines with J gene TRBJ1-1; 8 bases fit TRBD1. This CDR3 region has 14 residues. Trimming removed 6 bases from V and 3 bases from J; junction bases left unmatched: 6. Germline CDR1 MDHEN, CDR2 SYDVKM. CDR3 amino acids: CASSLETGDTEAFF. CDR3 coding DNA: TGTGCCAGCAGCTTAGAGACAGGGGACACTGAAGCTTTCTTT. The full variable domain, completed using reference TRBV28 and TRBJ1-1, is DVKVTQSSRYLVKRTGEKVFLECVQDMDHENMFWYRQDPGLGLRLIYFSYDVKMKEKGDIPEGYSVSREKKERFSLILESASTNQTSMYLCASSLETGDTEAFFGQGTRLTVV.

The rearrangement uses TRBV4-1 and TRBJ1-4; the D gene is possibly TRBD1 (6 bases). Germline loops: CDR1 MGHRA, CDR2 YSYEKL. This CDR3 has 16 amino acids. V lost 2 bases and J 4 bases, leaving 14 bases between the germline ends. The CDR3 nucleotides read TGCGCCAGCAGCCAACAGCCAGGGGACGATAATGAAAAACTGTTTTTT. As protein: CASSQQPGDDNEKLFF.

The chain links TRBV2 to TRBJ2-3, with 13 bases lining up with TRBD2. The germline gives CDR1 SNHLY, CDR2 FYNNEI. This CDR3 region has 17 residues. V lost 2 bases and J lost 0; bases outside the gene matches: 2. This CDR3 is CASSEKGLAGSTDTQYF. Written as DNA, the CDR3 is TGTGCCAGCAGTGAAAAGGGACTAGCGGGGAGCACAGATACGCAGTATTTT.

This sequence joins TRBV19 and TRBJ2-7; TRBD1 is a possible D gene (5 bases). This CDR3 is 11 amino acids long. Trimming took 6 bases from V and 3 from J, leaving 6 bases between them. Germline CDR1 reads LNHDA; CDR2 reads SQIVND (reference sequence). CDR3 nucleotide sequence: TGTGCCAGTAGCACAGGCTACGAGCAGTACTTC. Protein product: CASSTGYEQYF. Drawing the rest from reference TRBV19 and TRBJ2-7, the complete variable domain is DGGITQSPKYLFRKEGQNVTLSCEQNLNHDAMYWYRQDPGQGLRLIYYSQIVNDFQKGDIAEGYSVSREKKESFPLTVTSAQKNPTAFYLCASSTGYEQYFGPGTRLTVT.

The rearrangement joins TRBV7-3 to TRBJ2-3, with D possibly being TRBD1 or TRBD2 (5 bases each). V shed 5 bases and J shed 0 bases, with 12 bases lying between them. Germline loops: CDR1 SGHTA, CDR2 FQGTGA. The CDR3 covers 15 residues. CDR3 sequence reads: CASSQGTVSTDTQYF. The DNA for the CDR3 is TGTGCCAGCAGCCAAGGGACCGTTAGCACAGATACGCAGTATTTT.

This chain connects TRBV9 to TRBJ1-2; a weak D match, TRBD1 (6 bases). V lost 0 bases, J lost 0 bases, and 9 bases lay in between. CDR3 size: 15 residues. Germline loops: CDR1 SGDLS, CDR2 YYNGEE. CDR3 nucleotides: TGTGCCAGCAGCGTAGAGGGGGGAGCTAACTATGGCTACACCTTC. It is translated as CASSVEGGANYGYTF.

The chain carries TRBV6-5 and TRBJ2-3; D call uncertain. The V end lost 0 bases, the J end lost 13 bases, and 20 bases lay between the germline ends. The V gene's germline CDR1 is MNHEY and CDR2 SVGAGI. This CDR3 is 15 amino acids long. The CDR3 here is CASSYSPGSGGFKYF. In nucleotides, the CDR3 is TGTGCCAGCAGTTACTCCCCGGGTTCCGGTGGTTTCAAGTATTTT.

The rearrangement joins TRBV4-2 to TRBJ1-1; no reliable D call. The CDR3 is made up of 14 amino acids. Trimming took 3 bases from V and 2 from J, leaving 10 bases between them. Germline V lookup: CDR1 LGHNA, CDR2 YNFKEQ. The CDR3 loop is CASSHEVLNTEAFF. CDR3 sequence (DNA): TGTGCCAGCAGCCACGAAGTATTAAACACTGAAGCTTTCTTT.

There are a few counts of this clone. This chain uses TRBV4-1 with TRBJ1-5, with 12 bases matching TRBD1. The CDR3 consists of 14 residues. V shed 4 bases and J 7 bases; nucleotides not matched to a gene: 2. From germline, CDR1 is MGHRA and CDR2 YSYEKL. CDR3 DNA sequence: TGCGCCAGCAGCCCTGGGACAGGGGGCCAGCCCCAGCATTTT. Translated: CASSPGTGGQPQHF.

The J gene is TRBJ2-1, the V gene TRBV28, with D maybe TRBD2 (5 bases). This CDR3 is built from 14 residues. V was clipped by 7 bases and J by 3 bases, with 13 bases between them. Germline V lookup: CDR1 MDHEN, CDR2 SYDVKM. This chain's CDR3 is CASTRPGFYNEQFF. The CDR3 region has the DNA TGTGCCAGCACCCGACCGGGGTTCTACAATGAGCAGTTCTTC. Combining the CDR3 with reference TRBV28 and TRBJ2-1 gives the whole variable domain DVKVTQSSRYLVKRTGEKVFLECVQDMDHENMFWYRQDPGLGLRLIYFSYDVKMKEKGDIPEGYSVSREKKERFSLILESASTNQTSMYLCASTRPGFYNEQFFGPGTRLTVL.

The chain carries TRBV2 and TRBJ1-1; maybe TRBD1 (6 bases). The CDR3 has 13 amino acids. Germline values: CDR1 SNHLY, CDR2 FYNNEI. Trimming shortened V by 6 bases and J by 1 base, and 9 bases separated the two germline ends. CDR3 nucleotides: TGTGCCAGCAGCGAACAGGGGAACACTGAAGCTTTCTTT. The encoded protein is CASSEQGNTEAFF.

The rearrangement joins TRBV21-1 to TRBJ2-7; TRBD2 is the table's D call and was not checked against the DNA. TRBV21-1 is designated a pseudogene. This CDR3 comprises 16 residues. CDR3 amino acids: CASSKEGPSGTYEQYF. The CDR3 nucleotides read TGTGCCAGCAGCAAAGAGGGGCCTAGCGGAACCTACGAGCAGTACTTC.